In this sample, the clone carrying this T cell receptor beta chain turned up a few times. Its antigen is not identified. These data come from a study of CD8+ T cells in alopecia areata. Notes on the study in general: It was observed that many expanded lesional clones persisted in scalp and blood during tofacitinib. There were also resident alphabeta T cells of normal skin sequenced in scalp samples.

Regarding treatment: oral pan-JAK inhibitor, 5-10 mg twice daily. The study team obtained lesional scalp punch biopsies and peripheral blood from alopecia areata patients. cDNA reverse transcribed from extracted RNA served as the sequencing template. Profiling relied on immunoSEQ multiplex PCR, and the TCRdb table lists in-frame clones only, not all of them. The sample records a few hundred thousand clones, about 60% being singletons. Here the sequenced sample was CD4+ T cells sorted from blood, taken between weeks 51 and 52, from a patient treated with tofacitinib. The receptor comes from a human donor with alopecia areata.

In nucleotides, the CDR3 is TGTGCCAGCAGCGGACTAGCGGAGGCAGATACGCAGTATTTT. Its translation: CASSGLAEADTQYF. The V and J genes are TRBV6-1 and TRBJ2-3, with 10 bases lining up with TRBD2. The V and J ends lost 6 bases and 4 bases, in that order; junction bases with no gene match: 4. Germline V gene sequence: CDR1 MNHNS, CDR2 SASEGT. The CDR3 consists of 14 residues.